This T cell receptor beta chain was recovered during a study of T-cell memory formation after mild COVID-19. Overall study context: Most TCR clusters belonged to a single donor. Overall study results and limits: Researchers found some responding clones in pre-infection memory, a sign that cross-reactive memory joined. Mostly located in CM and EM were contracting CD4+ clones, with contracting CD8+ clones located in EMRA. Clones contracting across day 15 to 85 had a balanced CD4/CD8 profile; later expanding clones leaned CD4+.

The table lists this clonotype with a few counts. Its antigen is as yet unknown. In TCRdb, the 5' RACE reads were re-called with MiXCR into one record per CDR3 protein. The sample has hundreds of thousands of distinct CDR3 sequences, less than 20% seen once. This CDR3 region has 14 residues. CDR1 is SEHNR and CDR2 is FQNEAQ in the germline V gene (reference sequence). Trimming removed 4 bases at V and 4 bases at J, with 13 bases between. Sequenced material: PBMCs or a T cell subset sorted from them (not recorded which). The TCR comes from a man between 18 and 29 years old who had mild COVID-19 (a few samples of this study predate the infection). Cell type and time point are not known. This sequence joins TRBV7-9 and TRBJ2-5; maybe TRBD1 (6 bases). The CDR3 DNA reads as TGTGCCAGCAGCTCCAATACAGGGCTAGAGACCCAGTACTTC. This translates into CASSSNTGLETQYF.